The clone carrying this T cell receptor beta chain has only one observation. The antigen is unknown. Naive CD8 cells lacked CD45RO and underwent positive selection for CCR7, leaving out terminally differentiated effector memory CD45RA+ cells. There were no recent acute infections or vaccinations among the donors, who were healthy HIV-negative adults. CDR3 length: 15 residues. V gave up 4 bases and J gave up 1 base; unmatched junction bases: 2. Germline V lookup: CDR1 PRHDT, CDR2 FYEKMQ (reference sequence). The sample comes from a study of shared clonotypes between healthy human individuals. Overall study findings and caveats: Large depth notwithstanding, sorted-subset sequencing proved incomplete by rarefaction.

Genomic DNA (from each subset) was split evenly across several immunoSEQ plates. Each replicate PCR on the sorted subsets used 200 to 250 ng DNA (roughly 30,000 T cell genomes). Measured with immunoSEQ multiplex PCR; TCRdb has only the in-frame clones, and not every one. Among hundreds of thousands of clones listed, 85% to 95% were seen once. The origin of this receptor is a woman younger than 45 in good health. The chain links TRBV13 to TRBJ2-3; 10 bases line up with TRBD1. Source material: naive CD8+ T cells sorted from blood. CDR3 DNA: TGTGCCAGCAGCTACGGACAGGGGGGCACAGATACGCAGTATTTT. Its translation: CASSYGQGGTDTQYF. The full variable domain, with the rest looked up from reference TRBV13 and TRBJ2-3, is AAGVIQSPRHLIKEKRETATLKCYPIPRHDTVYWYQQGPGQDPQFLISFYEKMQSDKGSIPDRFSAQQFSDYHSELNMSSLELGDSALYFCASSYGQGGTDTQYFGPGTRLTVL.